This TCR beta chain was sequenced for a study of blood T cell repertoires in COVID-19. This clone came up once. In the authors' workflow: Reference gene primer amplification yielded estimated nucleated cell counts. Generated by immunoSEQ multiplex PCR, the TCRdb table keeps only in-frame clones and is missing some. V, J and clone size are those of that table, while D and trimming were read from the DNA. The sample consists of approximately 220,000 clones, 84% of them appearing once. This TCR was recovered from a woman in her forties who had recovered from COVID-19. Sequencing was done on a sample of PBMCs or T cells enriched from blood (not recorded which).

CDR3 protein: CASSPVGGVNTEAFF. DNA for the CDR3: TGTGCCAGCAGCCCTGTTGGGGGGGTGAACACTGAAGCTTTCTTT. J is TRBJ1-1 and V is TRBV5-6, with D tentatively TRBD1 (5 bases). The ends were cut back, 4 bases at V and 0 bases at J, with 13 bases in the middle. CDR3 length equals 15 residues. The germline gives CDR1 SGHDT, CDR2 YYEEEE.